Shown below are 5 T cell receptor beta chains from a single sample sequenced in a study of blood T cell repertoires in COVID-19. Assay: immunoSEQ multiplex PCR; the TCRdb copy retains only in-frame clones and omits some. Of approximately 270,000 clones in the sample, roughly 88% were seen once. The sequencing input was PBMCs or T cells enriched from blood (not recorded which). Receptors originate from a woman in her forties or fifties who had recovered from COVID-19.

The chain links TRBV19 to TRBJ1-2; possibly TRBD1 for D (5 bases). The ends were cut back, 2 bases at V and 4 bases at J, with 11 bases in the middle. Germline V lookup: CDR1 LNHDA, CDR2 SQIVND (reference sequence). The CDR3 has 14 amino acids. For the CDR3, the DNA is TGTGCCAGTAGTATAATGGGACTTCTCTATGGCTACACCTTC. Its translation: CASSIMGLLYGYTF.

This clone was found a few times. This chain connects TRBV30 to TRBJ2-2; possible D gene TRBD2, 5 bases. The germline V gene has CDR1 GTSNPN and CDR2 SVGIG (reference sequence). V lost 0 bases and J lost 1, with 6 bases in between. This CDR3 is built from 14 residues. The chain's CDR3 is CAWSVGGNTGELFF. CDR3 coding DNA: TGTGCCTGGAGTGTAGGAGGGAACACCGGGGAGCTGTTTTTT.

The V call is TRBV2, the J call TRBJ1-6; 11 bases map to TRBD1. Germline CDR1 and CDR2: SNHLY and FYNNEI. The CDR3 extends over 21 amino acids. Trimming removed 6 bases from V and 0 bases from J; junction bases left unmatched: 16. CDR3 amino acids: CASRSPRTGGSESSYNSPLHF. Written as DNA, the CDR3 is TGTGCCAGCAGGTCACCTAGGACAGGGGGCTCCGAGAGCTCCTATAATTCACCCCTCCACTTT.

The rearrangement links TRBV27 to TRBJ1-2; 9 bases match TRBD1. The V gene's germline CDR1 is MNHEY and CDR2 SMNVEV (reference sequence). There are 16 residues in the CDR3. The V segment lost 5 bases and the J segment 1 base; nucleotides outside the gene matches: 8. This CDR3 is CASSKDRGGLNYGYTF. The CDR3 DNA sequence: TGTGCCAGCAGTAAAGACAGGGGGGGGCTTAACTATGGCTACACCTTC.

This sequence joins TRBV28 and TRBJ1-6, with 9 bases that match TRBD1. This CDR3 comprises 14 residues. The V gene's germline CDR1 is MDHEN and CDR2 SYDVKM. V was pared by 10 bases and J by 9 bases, with 10 bases of the junction left unmatched. The CDR3 sequence: CATLGTGNGSPLHF. CDR3 nucleotides: TGTGCCACCTTGGGGACAGGGAATGGTTCACCCCTCCACTTT.